Sequencing of this T cell receptor (beta chain) was carried out in a study of blood T cell repertoires in COVID-19. For the study at large: Samples of COVID-19 (acute and convalescent) were obtained from the United States, Italy and Spain.

Data came from immunoSEQ multiplex PCR; TCRdb stores just in-frame clones and leaves some out. The sample lists under 200,000 clones; 70% to 90% were seen once. Germline V gene data show CDR1 as SGHTA and CDR2 as FQGTGA. This CDR3 has 13 amino acids. V gave up 1 base and J gave up 8 bases, with 6 bases separating them. Sequenced input: peripheral blood. The clonotype originates from a man aged 35-49 years with active or convalescent COVID-19. The chain has TRBV7-3 and TRBJ1-6, with D hard to call. CDR3 in DNA: TGTGCCAGCAGCTTAAGGAGTGATTCACCCCTCCACTTT. As protein: CASSLRSDSPLHF.